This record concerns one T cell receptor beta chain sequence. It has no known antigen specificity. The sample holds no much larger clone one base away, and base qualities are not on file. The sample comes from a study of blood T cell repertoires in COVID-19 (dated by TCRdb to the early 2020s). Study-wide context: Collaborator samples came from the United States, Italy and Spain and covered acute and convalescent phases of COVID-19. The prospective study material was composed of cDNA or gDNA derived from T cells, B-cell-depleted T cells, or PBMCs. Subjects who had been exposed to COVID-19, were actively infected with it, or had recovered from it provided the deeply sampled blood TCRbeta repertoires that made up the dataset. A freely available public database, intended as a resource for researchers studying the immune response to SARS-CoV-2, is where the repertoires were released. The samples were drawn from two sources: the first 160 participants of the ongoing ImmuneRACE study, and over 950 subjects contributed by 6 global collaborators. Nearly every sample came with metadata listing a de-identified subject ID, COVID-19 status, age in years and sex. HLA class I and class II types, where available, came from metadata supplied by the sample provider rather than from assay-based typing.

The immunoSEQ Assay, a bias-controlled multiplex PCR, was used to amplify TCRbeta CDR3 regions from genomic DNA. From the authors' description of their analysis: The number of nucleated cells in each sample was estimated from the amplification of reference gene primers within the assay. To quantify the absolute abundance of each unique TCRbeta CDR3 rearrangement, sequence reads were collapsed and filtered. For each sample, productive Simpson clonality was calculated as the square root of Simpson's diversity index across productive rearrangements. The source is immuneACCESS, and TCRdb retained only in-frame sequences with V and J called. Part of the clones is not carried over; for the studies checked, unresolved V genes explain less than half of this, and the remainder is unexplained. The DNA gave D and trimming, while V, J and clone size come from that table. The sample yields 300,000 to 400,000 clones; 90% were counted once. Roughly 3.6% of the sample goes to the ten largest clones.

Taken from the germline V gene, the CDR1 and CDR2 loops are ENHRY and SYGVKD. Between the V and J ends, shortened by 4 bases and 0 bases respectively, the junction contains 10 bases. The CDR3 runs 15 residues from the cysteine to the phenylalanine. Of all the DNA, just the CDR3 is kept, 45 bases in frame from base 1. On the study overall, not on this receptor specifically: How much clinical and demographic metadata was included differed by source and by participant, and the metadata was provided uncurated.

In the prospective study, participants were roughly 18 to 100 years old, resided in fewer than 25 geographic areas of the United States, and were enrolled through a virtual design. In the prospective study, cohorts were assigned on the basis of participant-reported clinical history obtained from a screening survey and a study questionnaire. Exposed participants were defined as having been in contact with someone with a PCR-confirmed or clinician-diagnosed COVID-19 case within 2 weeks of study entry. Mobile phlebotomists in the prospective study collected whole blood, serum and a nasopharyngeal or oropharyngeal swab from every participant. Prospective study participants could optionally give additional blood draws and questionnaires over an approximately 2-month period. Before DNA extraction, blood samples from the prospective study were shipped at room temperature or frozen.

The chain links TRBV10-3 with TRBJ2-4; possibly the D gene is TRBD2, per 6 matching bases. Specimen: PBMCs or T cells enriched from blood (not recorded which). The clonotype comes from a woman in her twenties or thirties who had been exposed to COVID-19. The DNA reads TGTGCCATCAGTGTGATCGGGGGAGCCAAAAACATTCAGTACTTC. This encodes CAISVIGGAKNIQYF.